One TCR beta chain is described in this entry. This clonotype was seen many times. It lacks a known antigen. The record has no base qualities; no much larger clone is one base away. The data originate from a study of regulatory T cells in long-lasting Graves disease (dated by TCRdb to the early 2020s). Regarding the research as a whole: Persistent Graves' disease was defined as antithyroid drug treatment for over 5 years with persistently positive TSH receptor autoantibodies. This study used TCR sequencing and RNA sequencing of peripheral blood to compare persistent Graves' disease patients against newly diagnosed Graves' disease patients. The study was conducted in China and was registered as a clinical trial. A total of 33 samples underwent TCR sequencing, from roughly 13 patients with persistent Graves' disease and about 20 patients with newly diagnosed Graves' disease. On average, persistent Graves' disease patients in the clinical cohort had been on antithyroid drugs for eight to twelve years.

What the authors observed across the whole study: Sequencing and analysis were restricted to the TCR beta chain. Because the primary lesion, thyroid tissue, could not be accessed, the study looked at peripheral blood alone. Persistent Graves' disease patients showed lower TCR Shannon entropy and fewer highly expanded clones than newly diagnosed patients, suggesting clonal expansion. More public clonotypes were shared among persistent patients (fewer than 3,000) than among newly diagnosed patients (just under 1,000). The small sample size was acknowledged by the authors as a limitation that may reduce accuracy. Preferential use of TRBV28, TRBJ1-2 and TRBJ2-5 was observed in persistent disease, whereas TRBV20-1 and TRBJ2-1 were favored in newly diagnosed disease.

After removal of 6 bases from V and 2 bases from J, the junction retains 17 bases not matched to a gene. From the cysteine through the phenylalanine, the CDR3 covers 19 amino acids. The CDR3 DNA has 57 bases and is translated from base 1. Library preparation employed multiplex PCR. The listed sequencing device is Illumina HiSeq 4000. CDR3 regions were amplified by Arm-PCR with iRepertoire HTBI primers to construct TCR beta libraries. PCR products were gel purified before sequencing. The authors' analysis ran thus. A total of fewer than 70 TRBV and 14 TRBJ segments were identified across samples and were used for gene usage analysis of CDR3 amino acid clonotypes. COPE and FqMerger were used to merge the filtered high-quality paired reads into contigs. Contigs were aligned with BLAST to IMGT TRBV, TRBD and TRBJ reference genes, and CDR3 was defined per IMGT. Highly expanded clones were defined as clonotypes with a frequency above 0.1%. Shannon entropy was used to measure repertoire diversity, and the Gini coefficient was used to measure V-J evenness. A clonotype found in more than one individual was treated as public. TCRdb passed the public sequencing reads through fastp at Q25 and MiXCR, retaining productive beta sequences. Entries that share a CDR3 protein sequence are merged under the most common genes and DNA. The V and J calls, along with clone size, are taken from TCRdb and not from the paper's own processing. The sample includes some 450,000 distinct CDR3 sequences, with 23% observed a single time. The leading ten clones occupy 26% of the sample.

According to the study, the label for this sample's time point signals: persistent/refractory GD, antithyroid drugs over 5 years with positive TRAb. For both TCR sequencing and RNA sequencing, RNA was extracted from PBMCs using TRIzol. Graves' disease was diagnosed according to American Thyroid Association guidelines. Patients were recruited from an endocrinology department in Xi'an, China. From each patient, 8 to 10 milliliters of peripheral blood was collected into an EDTA anticoagulant tube. Ficoll Paque Plus density gradient separation was used to isolate PBMCs, and no further T cell sorting was performed. An Agilent 2100 Bioanalyzer and agarose gel were used to assess RNA quality, and a NanoDrop 2000 was used to measure RNA concentration.

The sequences come from peripheral blood mononuclear cells (PBMCs), collected when the disease was refractory, from a patient treated with antithyroid drugs. This clonotype originated in a female donor with Graves disease. This receptor chain uses TRBV12-3 or TRBV12-4 and TRBJ1-5, and 9 junction bases match TRBD1. The base sequence is TGTGCCAGCAGCCCTACGGTGGGGACAGGGTCGTTAGGCAATCAGCCCCAGCATTTT. Protein translation: CASSPTVGTGSLGNQPQHF.